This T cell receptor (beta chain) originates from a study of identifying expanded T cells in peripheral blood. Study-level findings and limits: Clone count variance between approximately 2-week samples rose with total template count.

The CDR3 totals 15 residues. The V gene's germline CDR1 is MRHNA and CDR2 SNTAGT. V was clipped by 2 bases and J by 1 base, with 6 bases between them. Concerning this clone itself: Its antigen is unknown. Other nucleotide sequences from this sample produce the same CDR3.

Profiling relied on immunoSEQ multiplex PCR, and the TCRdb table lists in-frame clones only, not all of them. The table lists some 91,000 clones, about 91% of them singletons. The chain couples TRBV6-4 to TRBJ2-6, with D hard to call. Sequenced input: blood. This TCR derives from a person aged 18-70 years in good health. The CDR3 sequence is CASSDEGSGANVLTF. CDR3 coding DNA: TGTGCCAGCAGTGACGAAGGGTCTGGGGCCAACGTCCTGACTTTC.